This T cell receptor beta chain is drawn from a study of blood T cell repertoires in COVID-19. Study in general: T cells, B-cell-depleted T cells, or PBMCs supplied cDNA or gDNA.

The CDR3 sequence is 13 residues long. V lost 4 bases and J 6 bases, leaving 13 bases between the germline ends. From germline, CDR1 is SGHRS and CDR2 YFSETQ. The data were produced by immunoSEQ multiplex PCR, yet TCRdb's version contains in-frame clones alone and is incomplete. The sample holds roughly 68,000 clones; nearly 90% are singletons and the top ten take 3.4%. The TCR originated in a woman between 45 and 65 years old with COVID-19, enrolled during active disease. Specimen: peripheral blood. The rearrangement links TRBV5-1 to TRBJ1-1, with D possibly TRBD1 on 6 matching bases. Here the CDR3 reads CASSVGGLPEAFF. CDR3 sequence (DNA): TGCGCCAGCAGCGTCGGGGGGCTGCCTGAAGCTTTCTTT.